A selection of T cell receptor beta chains follows, all from one sample in a study of T cell repertoires in cytomegalovirus infection. TCRdb passed the reads through MiXCR, listing each CDR3 protein once. The sample lists roughly 640,000 distinct CDR3 sequences, 20% to 30% seen once, with approximately 8.2% in the top ten. The source material was CD8+ T cells from PBMCs. Source of these receptors: a human donor in good health (CMV status not recorded). Some clones in this sample may be carry-over from other donors' samples. The CDR3 runs from the conserved cysteine through the conserved F or W. The D gene is left open where the match is weak. Part of the rows lack a size; the others show once, few, many or a class for expanded clones.

TRBJ2-1 | few | TRBV2 | NA | TGTGCCAGCAGTGGCCCACCCGAGAGAACCTACAATGAGCAGTTCTTC | CASSGPPERTYNEQFF
TRBJ2-1 | few | TRBV7-6 | TRBD2 | TGTGCCAGCAGCTCACCGAAACTAGCGGGGGGATTTAGCTCCTACAATGAGCAGTTCTTC | CASSSPKLAGGFSSYNEQFF
TRBJ2-4 | NA | TRBV6-2/TRBV6-3 | NA | TGTGCCAGCAGGGGAGGTCGTGAAAGCGGGGCCAAAAACATTCAGTACTTC | CASRGGRESGAKNIQYF
TRBJ1-1 | many | TRBV29-1 | NA | TGCAGCTTGACAGCGAACACTGAAGCTTTCTTT | CSLTANTEAFF
TRBJ1-1 | few | TRBV6-2/TRBV6-3 | NA | TGTGCCAGCGGACGATTTGGTGGGGACATTGAAGCTTTCTTT | CASGRFGGDIEAFF
TRBJ2-7 | NA | TRBV20-1 | TRBD2 | TGCAGTGCTAGATGGATGGAGCGGGGGGGCCCCGACGAGTACTTC | CSARWMERGGPDEYF
TRBJ2-3 | NA | TRBV27 | NA | TGTGCCAGCAGTTTAGGAGGGCCTCACGAGTATTTT | CASSLGGPHEYF
TRBJ2-5 | many | TRBV7-8 | TRBD1 | TGTGCCAGCAGCTTGGGTCTCCAGGGGGCCAAAGAGACCCAGTACTTC | CASSLGLQGAKETQYF
TRBJ2-7 | NA | TRBV13 | NA | TGTGCCAGCAGCTCACGGGCCCTTCCCTACGAGCAGTACTTC | CASSSRALPYEQYF
TRBJ1-5 | NA | TRBV20-1 | NA | TGCAGTGCTAGAGGAGGCCTAAATAGCAATCAGCCCCAGCATTTT | CSARGGLNSNQPQHF
TRBJ2-2 | NA | TRBV20-1 | NA | TGCAGTGCTAGTATCGCTGATTGGGGGATCACCGGGGAGCTGTTTTTT | CSASIADWGITGELFF
TRBJ1-6 | few | TRBV6-2/TRBV6-3 | NA | TGTGCCAGCGGCGACAGCTCCTATAATTCACCCCTCCACTTT | CASGDSSYNSPLHF
TRBJ1-4 | NA | TRBV20-1 | NA | TGCAGTGCTAGAGGGGATCACCTCAATGAAAAACTGTTTTTT | CSARGDHLNEKLFF
TRBJ1-6 | many | TRBV14 | NA | TGTGCCAGCAGCCAAGAGAAGGACCCGAGAGGTTCACCCCTCCACTTT | CASSQEKDPRGSPLHF
TRBJ1-1 | few | TRBV15 | NA | TGTGCCACCAGCGGGACGAACACTGAAGCTTTCTTT | CATSGTNTEAFF
TRBJ2-3 | NA | TRBV29-1 | TRBD2 | TGCAGCGTTGACGAGCCTGGGGGCGCTGACGGGGGGGGCCGGCAAGATACGCAGTATTTT | CSVDEPGGADGGGRQDTQYF
TRBJ2-4 | few | TRBV28 | NA | TGTGCCAGCACCCTCGGAGATTTTTGGCGGGATGCCAAAAACATTCAGTACTTC | CASTLGDFWRDAKNIQYF
TRBJ1-1 | NA | TRBV19 | NA | TGTGCCAGTAGTACGGCGACGGGGGACACTGAAGCTTTCTTT | CASSTATGDTEAFF
TRBJ2-7 | few | TRBV29-1 | NA | TGCAGCGTTGAGGGGGGAAACGGCGAGCAGTACTTC | CSVEGGNGEQYF
TRBJ2-2 | many | TRBV7-6 | NA | TGTGCCAGCAGCTTAGGGGAGGTCCGCACCGGGGAGCTGTTTTTT | CASSLGEVRTGELFF
TRBJ2-7 | few | TRBV3-1 | TRBD2 | TGTGCCAGCAGCCAAGCCGGGACTAGGGACGAGCAGTACTTC | CASSQAGTRDEQYF
TRBJ2-3 | many | TRBV7-8 | NA | TGTGCCAGCAGCTTAGCGCATGAGGGAGTAGCAGATACGCAGTATTTT | CASSLAHEGVADTQYF
TRBJ2-7 | NA | TRBV20-1 | TRBD2 | TGCAGTGCTAGAGTGCTAGCGGGGCCGTACGAGCAGTACTTC | CSARVLAGPYEQYF
TRBJ1-1 | few | TRBV6-5 | NA | TGTGCCAGCAGTGAATCTTTTAGGAACACTGAAGCTTTCTTT | CASSESFRNTEAFF
TRBJ1-5 | many | TRBV6-2/TRBV6-3 | NA | TGTGCCAGCAGTTACACGGGACGGAGCAATCAGCCCCAGCATTTT | CASSYTGRSNQPQHF
TRBJ2-3 | many | TRBV7-3 | TRBD2 | TGTGCCAGCAGCTTCATAATAGGCGCATTAGCGGGGGGCAGGGCAGATACGCAGTATTTT | CASSFIIGALAGGRADTQYF
TRBJ2-1 | many | TRBV4-1 | TRBD2 | TGCGCCAGCAGCGGCGGGGGGGTCGATGAGCAGTTCTTC | CASSGGGVDEQFF
TRBJ1-3 | few | TRBV12-5 | NA | TGTGCTAGTGGAACAGGAAACACCATATATTTT | CASGTGNTIYF
TRBJ1-1 | NA | TRBV2 | NA | TGTGCCAGCAGTGTTCGGGGGCTGATGCCCAGTGTTATGACTGAAGCTTTCTTT | CASSVRGLMPSVMTEAFF
TRBJ2-5 | NA | TRBV6-5 | NA | TGTGCCAGCAGTTACTCTACCACGCAGGAGGCGGAGACCCAGTACTTC | CASSYSTTQEAETQYF
TRBJ2-7 | many | TRBV7-9 | NA | TGTGCCAGCAGCTCACCCGAACCGGGAGCGTACGAGCAGTACTTC | CASSSPEPGAYEQYF
TRBJ2-7 | NA | TRBV19 | NA | TGTGCCAGTAGTGCCCGGGGTGCGAGCTCCTACGAGCAGTACTTC | CASSARGASSYEQYF
TRBJ2-1 | NA | TRBV12-3/TRBV12-4 | NA | TGTGCCAGCGGATTCCTCAACGATGAGCAGTTCTTC | CASGFLNDEQFF
TRBJ2-1 | NA | TRBV15 | NA | TGTACCACCAGCAGAGATCAATGGGCCTCCTACAATGAGCAGTTCTTC | CTTSRDQWASYNEQFF
TRBJ1-6 | NA | TRBV28 | NA | TGTGCCAGCAGCTCCTTGATGTCTTCACCCCTCCACTTT | CASSSLMSSPLHF
TRBJ2-7 | few | TRBV7-9 | TRBD1 | TGTGCCAGCAGCCAAGGGACAGTCGAGCAGTACTTC | CASSQGTVEQYF
TRBJ1-2 | few | TRBV6-8 | NA | TGTGCCAGCAGTTCCGTCCGGGGTTCTTTCGGTGGCTACACCTTC | CASSSVRGSFGGYTF
TRBJ2-5 | many | TRBV7-8 | NA | TGTGCCAGCAGCTCCACAGGGTTCCCAGAGACCCAGTACTTC | CASSSTGFPETQYF
TRBJ1-6 | many | TRBV19 | TRBD1 | TGTGCCAGTAGTCGGGACAGCAGCAATTCACCCCTCCACTTT | CASSRDSSNSPLHF
TRBJ2-7 | few | TRBV20-1 | NA | TGCAGTGCGAATAGGGTAGGGTCCCACGAGCAGTACTTC | CSANRVGSHEQYF
TRBJ1-1 | many | TRBV5-1 | NA | TGTGCCAGCAGCTTATCGGGTGACACTGAAGCTTTCTTT | CASSLSGDTEAFF
TRBJ1-2 | few | TRBV12-5 | NA | TGTGCTAGTGGTTTGGGGGTCCTCTATGGCTACACCTTC | CASGLGVLYGYTF